This T cell receptor beta chain derives from a study of neurological immune-mediated disorders. In the study overall: Of the 35 or so patients with multiple sclerosis, about 30 had relapsing-remitting MS, whereas the remaining 3 had secondary progressive MS.

By its share, this clonotype is large. Its antigen is unknown. The cDNA came from 5'RACE with 10-nucleotide random UMIs. TCRdb re-called the 5' RACE reads with MiXCR, one entry per CDR3 protein. The data hold approximately 51,000 distinct CDR3 sequences, with 3% to 4% observed a single time. In germline, CDR1 is MNHEY, CDR2 SVGAGI. This CDR3 region has 19 residues. V lost 5 bases, J lost 3 bases, and 11 bases stayed unmatched. General study findings and limits: HTLV-1-associated myelopathy ranked highest for TCR clonal expansion and multiple sclerosis lowest, beneath healthy controls. Neither clinical nor MRI features were associated with the multiple sclerosis repertoire cluster.

J is TRBJ2-6 and V is TRBV6-5, with 12 nucleotides matching TRBD1. Sequenced: PBMCs. The clonotype originates from a man aged 40-49 years with multiple sclerosis. The CDR3: CASSNPSGQGADGANVLTF. As DNA, the CDR3 is TGTGCCAGCAGTAACCCCTCGGGACAGGGGGCGGATGGGGCCAACGTCCTGACTTTC.